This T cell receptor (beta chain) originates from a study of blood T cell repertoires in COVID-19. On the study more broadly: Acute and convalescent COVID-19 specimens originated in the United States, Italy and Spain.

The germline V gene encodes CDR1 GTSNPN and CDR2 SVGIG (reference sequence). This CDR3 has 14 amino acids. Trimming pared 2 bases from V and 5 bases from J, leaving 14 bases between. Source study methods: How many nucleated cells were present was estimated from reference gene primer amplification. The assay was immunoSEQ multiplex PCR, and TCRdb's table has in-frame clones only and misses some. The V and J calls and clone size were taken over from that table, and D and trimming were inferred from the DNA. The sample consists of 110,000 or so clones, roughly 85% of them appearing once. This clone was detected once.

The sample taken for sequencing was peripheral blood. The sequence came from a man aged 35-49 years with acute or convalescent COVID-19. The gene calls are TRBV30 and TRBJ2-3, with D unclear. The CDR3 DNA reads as TGTGCCTGGAGTCCGGCGACCGCGGTAGATACGCAGTATTTT. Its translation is CAWSPATAVDTQYF.